The 15 T cell receptor beta chains reported below all come from one sample, sequenced in a study of Graves' ophthalmopathy and Graves' hyperthyroidism. RNA transcripts provided the template for amplifying TCR beta CDR3 regions. Second-round multiplex PCR came after first-round RT-PCR with HTBI primers. Via MiXCR, TCRdb re-called the multiplex PCR reads, giving one row per CDR3 protein. Among about 660,000 distinct CDR3 sequences listed, roughly 39% were seen once. The sample consisted of peripheral blood. These receptors originate from an adult man with Graves' ophthalmopathy.

The chain has TRBV9 and TRBJ1-1; no definite D call. The germline gives CDR1 SGDLS, CDR2 YYNGEE. The CDR3 contains 12 residues. V lost 0 bases and J 6 bases, leaving 6 bases between the germline ends. DNA for the CDR3: TGTGCCAGCAGCGTAGAGGAGGCTGAAGCTTTCTTT. As protein: CASSVEEAEAFF.

This clonotype appeared many times. The chain has TRBV10-3 and TRBJ2-7; 7 nucleotides agree with TRBD1. Unmatched junction bases numbered 10, after V lost 6 bases and J lost 2 bases. Germline CDR1 is ENHRY and CDR2 is SYGVKD. This CDR3 has 15 residues. The CDR3 region is CAIRMPGDSTYEQYF. CDR3 sequence (DNA): TGTGCCATCAGGATGCCTGGGGACAGCACCTACGAGCAGTACTTC.

A note on this clonotype: Given a much more abundant clone one base away, this may be a read error. The chain is built from TRBV2 and TRBJ2-5; D ambiguous. This CDR3 comprises 14 residues. V was shortened by 10 bases and J by 1 base, with 16 bases between the two germline ends. Germline V gene sequence: CDR1 SNHLY, CDR2 FYNNEI. The CDR3 DNA sequence: TGTGCCACCAGCCAAGTTTCCTTCCAAGAGACCCAGTACTTC. The encoded protein is CATSQVSFQETQYF.

This clonotype was recorded many times. The chain couples TRBV7-2 to TRBJ1-2; D call uncertain. Germline CDR1 reads SGHTA; CDR2 reads FQGNSA. The V gene lost 1 base and the J gene lost 3 bases, with 3 bases spanning the gap. The CDR3 runs to 12 residues. The CDR3 sequence is CASSLDYYGYTF. CDR3 coding DNA: TGTGCCAGCAGCTTAGACTACTATGGCTACACCTTC.

Comment on this clonotype: A read error may explain this, as a much larger clone is one base away. The chain has TRBV19 and TRBJ2-7, with 11 positions matching TRBD2. Germline assignment: CDR1 LNHDA and CDR2 SQIVND (reference sequence). The CDR3 consists of 15 residues. The V gene end was trimmed by 7 bases and the J gene end by 6 bases; junction bases not matched to a gene: 11. The CDR3 coding sequence is TGTGCCAGTAATATTACTAGCGGGAGCTATAGCGAGCAGTACTTC. Protein sequence: CASNITSGSYSEQYF. Full variable domain (remainder filled in from reference TRBV19 and TRBJ2-7): DGGITQSPKYLFRKEGQNVTLSCEQNLNHDAMYWYRQDPGQGLRLIYYSQIVNDFQKGDIAEGYSVSREKKESFPLTVTSAQKNPTAFYLCASNITSGSYSEQYFGPGTRLTVT.

The table lists this clonotype with many counts. The chain links TRBV29-1 to TRBJ2-5, with 10 bases that match TRBD1. The trim removed 7 bases at V and 2 bases at J, leaving 13 bases unmatched. Germline CDR1 is SQVTM and CDR2 is ANQGSEA. The CDR3 covers 16 residues. The CDR3 bases are TGCAGCGCCGACAGGGGGCAAGGGCTACCTCAAGAGACCCAGTACTTC. Protein: CSADRGQGLPQETQYF.

This clonotype was counted many times. V and J are TRBV25-1 and TRBJ1-6, with D unclear. Germline lookup yields CDR1 MGHDK and CDR2 SYGVNS. The V gene lost 2 bases and the J gene lost 8 bases, with 10 bases spanning the gap. The CDR3 is made up of 14 amino acids. The CDR3 bases are TGTGCCAGCAGTGAAGACATCGGTGATTCACCCCTCCACTTT. This encodes CASSEDIGDSPLHF. Together with reference TRBV25-1 and TRBJ1-6, the CDR3 gives the full variable domain: EADIYQTPRYLVIGTGKKITLECSQTMGHDKMYWYQQDPGMELHLIHYSYGVNSTEKGDLSSESTVSRIRTEHFPLTLESARPSHTSQYLCASSEDIGDSPLHFGNGTRLTVT.

Ten or more counts support this clonotype. The rearrangement links TRBV19 to TRBJ2-7; 7 bases map to TRBD1. Germline V lookup: CDR1 LNHDA, CDR2 SQIVND (reference sequence). V dropped 1 base and J dropped 2; count of bases not matched to a gene: 2. CDR3 size: 14 residues. This CDR3 reads CASSIGDRAYEQYF. The CDR3 DNA sequence: TGTGCCAGTAGTATAGGCGACAGGGCCTACGAGCAGTACTTC.

The rearrangement joins TRBV20-1 to TRBJ2-2; D is possibly TRBD2 (6 bases). Germline assignment: CDR1 DFQATT and CDR2 SNEGSKA (reference sequence). The CDR3 contains 12 residues. V lost 3 bases and J 6 bases, leaving 8 bases between the germline ends. CDR3 sequence reads: CSASGSPGELFF. CDR3 in DNA: TGCAGTGCTAGCGGGAGCCCCGGGGAGCTGTTTTTT.

A remark on this clonotype: One end of the junction is discordant with germline, which a read error may explain. The rearrangement links TRBV24-1 to TRBJ1-2; D perhaps matches TRBD1 (5 bases). The CDR3 contains 16 residues. CDR1 is KGHDR, CDR2 SFDVKD, per germline. CDR3 region: CASSLLEAGRNYGYTF. The CDR3 nucleotides read TGTGCCAGCAGTTTACTGGAGGCAGGGCGGAACTATGGCTACACCTTC.

The CDR3 region is CASSPLGGRVDGYTF. The CDR3 nucleotides read TGTGCCAGCTCACCACTCGGAGGCAGGGTGGATGGCTACACCTTC. The V call is TRBV24-1, the J call TRBJ1-2; D might be TRBD1 (5 bases). CDR1 KGHDR and CDR2 SFDVKD come from the germline V gene. The CDR3 loop spans 15 amino acids. The V and J ends lost 11 bases and 6 bases respectively, with 24 bases between them.

For this clonotype: Given a much more abundant clone one base away, this may be a read error. The CDR3 ends on some other residue instead of the conserved phenylalanine or tryptophan, so this is likely a read error. The chain links TRBV20-1 to TRBJ2-7, with D perhaps TRBD1 or TRBD2 (5 bases each). CDR3 length: 14 residues. Germline V gene sequence: CDR1 DFQATT, CDR2 SNEGSKA (reference sequence). Deletions cut 2 bases from V and 3 bases from J, with 14 bases between. This chain's CDR3 is CSARSRDGGYEQYC. CDR3 DNA: TGCAGTGCTAGATCCAGGGACGGCGGCTACGAGCAGTACTGC.

This clonotype was found a few times. The chain uses TRBV6-2 or TRBV6-3 and TRBJ1-4; TRBD1 agrees at 7 bases. V was clipped by 0 bases and J by 8 bases; unmatched bases: 12. This CDR3 has 17 amino acids. Per the germline V gene, CDR1 is MNHEY and CDR2 is SVGEGT. The CDR3 DNA follows: TGTGCCAGCAGTTACTCGACAGGGCGCCCGGCCGACGAAAAACTGTTTTTT. It encodes CASSYSTGRPADEKLFF.

The chain is built from TRBV10-3 and TRBJ2-7, with D tentatively TRBD2 (5 bases). Trimming shortened V by 4 bases and J by 7 bases, and 14 bases separated the two germline ends. The CDR3 runs to 13 residues. Germline CDR1 ENHRY, CDR2 SYGVKD. The CDR3 nucleotides read TGTGCCATCAGTGCGGGGTTCACCGGGGAGCAGTACTTC. Translation: CAISAGFTGEQYF.

There are many counts of this clonotype. This chain connects TRBV29-1 to TRBJ1-1; D is uncertain. The V end lost 1 base, the J end lost 7 bases, and 7 bases lay between the germline ends. This CDR3 region has 11 residues. CDR1 is SQVTM and CDR2 is ANQGSEA in the germline V gene. CDR3 amino acids: CSVEGGNEAFF. CDR3 DNA: TGCAGCGTTGAAGGTGGGAATGAAGCTTTCTTT.